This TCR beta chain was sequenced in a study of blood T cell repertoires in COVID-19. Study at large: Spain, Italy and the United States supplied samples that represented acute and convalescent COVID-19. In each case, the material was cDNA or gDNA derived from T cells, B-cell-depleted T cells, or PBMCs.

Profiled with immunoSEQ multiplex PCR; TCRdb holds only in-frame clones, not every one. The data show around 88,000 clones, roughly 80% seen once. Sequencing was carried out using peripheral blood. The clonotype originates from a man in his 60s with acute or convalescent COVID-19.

The CDR3 DNA is TGTGCCAGCAGCTTTCCACAGGGTCTGGTTTCACCCCTCCACTTT. This sequence encodes CASSFPQGLVSPLHF. The chain uses TRBV7-8 and TRBJ1-6, with D maybe TRBD1 (6 bases). The V end lost 3 bases, the J end lost 9 bases, and 15 bases lay between the germline ends. The germline V gene has CDR1 SGHVS and CDR2 FQNEAQ. The CDR3 covers 15 residues.